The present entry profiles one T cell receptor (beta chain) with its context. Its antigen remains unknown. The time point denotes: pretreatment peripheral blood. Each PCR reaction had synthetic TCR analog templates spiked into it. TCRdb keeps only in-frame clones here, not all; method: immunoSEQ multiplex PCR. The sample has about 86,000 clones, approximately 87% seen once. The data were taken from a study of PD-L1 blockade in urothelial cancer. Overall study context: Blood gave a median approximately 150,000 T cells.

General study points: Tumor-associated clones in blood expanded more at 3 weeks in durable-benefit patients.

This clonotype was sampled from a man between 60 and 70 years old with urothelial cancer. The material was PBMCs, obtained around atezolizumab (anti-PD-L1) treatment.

The DNA for the CDR3 is TGTGCCAGCAGCCAAGAACCGGGACAGGGCTACAATGAGCAGTTCTTC. Protein: CASSQEPGQGYNEQFF. This chain joins TRBV4-2 and TRBJ2-1; 9 positions agree with TRBD1. This CDR3 region has 16 residues. Per the germline V gene, CDR1 is LGHNA and CDR2 is YNFKEQ. Trimming removed 0 bases from V and 3 bases from J; junction bases left unmatched: 3.